What follows are 32 T cell receptor beta chains derived from one specimen sequenced in a study of cytomegalovirus exposure and HLA in healthy donors. With 60 Vbeta and 13 Jbeta primers, the PCR was carried out. Data came from immunoSEQ multiplex PCR; TCRdb stores just in-frame clones and leaves some out. The sample yields 270,000 or so clones, roughly 85% seen once. Specimen: PBMCs. Receptor source: a man in his forties in good health and CMV-seropositive.

The chain carries TRBV6-1 and TRBJ2-7, with D tentatively TRBD2 (7 bases). The CDR3 totals 15 residues. Deletions cut 2 bases from V and 4 bases from J, with 15 bases between. The germline CDR1 and CDR2 sequences are MNHNS and SASEGT. CDR3 residues: CASSEFAGAGYEQYF. CDR3 nucleotide sequence: TGTGCCAGCAGTGAATTTGCGGGGGCCGGTTACGAGCAGTACTTC.

The chain recombines TRBV5-5 with TRBJ2-7, with D perhaps TRBD2 (6 bases). Germline CDR1 and CDR2: SGHKS and YYEKEE (reference sequence). V shed 4 bases and J shed 3 bases, with 14 bases lying between them. The CDR3 length is 14 residues. CDR3 DNA: TGTGCCAGCAGCCGCGGGGACTCCAGCTACGAGCAGTACTTC. Protein sequence: CASSRGDSSYEQYF.

The J gene is TRBJ1-1, the V gene TRBV19; 10 bases fit TRBD1. Germline-derived CDR1 and CDR2 are LNHDA and SQIVND (reference sequence). Trimming removed 5 bases from V and 2 bases from J; junction bases left unmatched: 5. The CDR3 has 15 residues. This CDR3 is CASSGTGVENTEAFF. CDR3 nucleotide sequence: TGTGCCAGTAGTGGGACAGGGGTTGAAAACACTGAAGCTTTCTTT.

The chain couples TRBV6-6 to TRBJ1-1, with TRBD1 identical over 7 bases. Losses at the gene ends were 0 bases for V and 1 base for J; bases not matched to a gene: 2. Germline lookup yields CDR1 MNHNY and CDR2 SVGAGI (reference sequence). This CDR3 has 15 residues. The CDR3 here is CASSYSGTANTEAFF. CDR3 in DNA: TGTGCCAGCAGTTACTCCGGGACAGCGAACACTGAAGCTTTCTTT.

V is TRBV2 and J is TRBJ1-2; 7 nucleotides line up with TRBD1. V was pared by 2 bases and J by 7 bases, with 13 bases of the junction left unmatched. The germline V gene encodes CDR1 SNHLY and CDR2 FYNNEI. This CDR3 is built from 16 residues. CDR3 sequence: CASSEQRQGVRGGYTF. In DNA, the CDR3 is TGTGCCAGCAGTGAACAGCGGCAGGGGGTTAGGGGTGGCTACACCTTC.

This clone was picked up one time. The genes are TRBV7-9 and TRBJ2-7; 7 positions agree with TRBD1. V lost 5 bases, J lost 3 bases, and 7 bases stayed unmatched. The CDR3 has 14 residues. CDR1 is SEHNR and CDR2 is FQNEAQ in the germline V gene (reference sequence). The CDR3 spells CASSPRDRVYEQYF. CDR3 bases: TGTGCCAGCAGCCCTCGGGACAGAGTCTACGAGCAGTACTTC.

The V gene is TRBV6-5, the J gene TRBJ2-7; TRBD2 matches at 12 bases. Trimming at V came to 0 bases and at J to 4 bases, leaving 1 base not matched to a gene. Germline V gives CDR1 MNHEY, CDR2 SVGAGI. The CDR3 covers 15 residues. The CDR3, as DNA: TGTGCCAGCAGTTACTCGACTAGCGGGAGTTACGAGCAGTACTTC. Encoded protein: CASSYSTSGSYEQYF.

Here the CDR3 reads CASSLWAPNYGYTF. The CDR3 DNA is TGTGCCAGCAGTTTATGGGCTCCTAACTATGGCTACACCTTC. The chain carries TRBV28 and TRBJ1-2; D is uncertain. Germline V CDR1 and CDR2: MDHEN, SYDVKM. The CDR3 is 14 residues long. Trimming cost V 0 bases and J 0 bases, with 5 bases left between them.

The CDR3 loop is CASSEDYTNQPQHF. The CDR3 DNA reads TGTGCCAGCAGTGAAGACTATACCAATCAGCCCCAGCATTTT. V gene TRBV6-1 combines with J gene TRBJ1-5; D call uncertain. This CDR3 is 14 amino acids long. Germline assignment: CDR1 MNHNS and CDR2 SASEGT. Trimming left V 1 base short and J 3 bases short, with 7 bases between.

CDR3 DNA: TGTGCCAGCTCAATTGGGACAGGGGGCGAGTACGAGCAGTACTTC. It codes for CASSIGTGGEYEQYF. This sequence joins TRBV18 and TRBJ2-7; TRBD1 matches 12 bases. Germline-derived CDR1 and CDR2 are KGHSH and LQKENI. The length of the CDR3 is 15 residues. Germline trimming cut 5 bases from V and 4 bases from J; bases unmatched to any gene: 6.

Details on this clone: Other nucleotide sequences from this sample produce the same CDR3. CDR3 residues: CASSLDTYEQYF. Here the CDR3 DNA reads TGCGCCAGCAGCTTGGACACCTACGAGCAGTACTTC. This chain joins TRBV5-1 and TRBJ2-7; D is uncertain. Germline V CDR1 and CDR2: SGHRS, YFSETQ. CDR3 size: 12 residues. The germline V and J ends were trimmed by 0 bases and 2 bases, with 3 bases remaining between them.

The chain joins TRBV11-2 to TRBJ2-7, with 9 positions matching TRBD1. Germline V CDR1 and CDR2: SGHAT, FQNNGV. The CDR3 loop spans 13 amino acids. V was pared by 5 bases and J by 3 bases, with 2 bases of the junction left unmatched. DNA of the CDR3: TGTGCCAGCAGCATGGGACAGGGCTACGAGCAGTACTTC. Protein product: CASSMGQGYEQYF. The full variable domain, in which reference TRBV11-2 and TRBJ2-7 provide the parts outside the CDR3, is EAGVAQSPRYKIIEKRQSVAFWCNPISGHATLYWYQQILGQGPKLLIQFQNNGVVDDSQLPKDRFSAERLKGVDSTLKIQPAKLEDSAVYLCASSMGQGYEQYFGPGTRLTVT.

This clone was picked up one time. This chain uses TRBV4-1 with TRBJ2-1; 9 bases align to TRBD1. J lost 6 bases, V lost 4 bases, and 4 bases had no gene match. Germline lookup yields CDR1 MGHRA and CDR2 YSYEKL. The CDR3 spans 14 residues. The CDR3 nucleotides read TGCGCCAGCAGCCTCACGGACAGGGGCAATGAGCAGTTCTTC. Its translation: CASSLTDRGNEQFF.

CDR3 protein: CASTRAGQGSTEAFF. CDR3 nucleotide sequence: TGTGCCAGCACTCGGGCGGGACAGGGCTCCACTGAAGCTTTCTTT. This chain links TRBV5-4 with TRBJ1-1; TRBD1 matches 9 bases. This CDR3 comprises 15 residues. V gave up 6 bases and J gave up 4 bases; unmatched junction bases: 10. In germline, CDR1 is SGHNT, CDR2 YYREEE (reference sequence). The full variable domain, rest sourced from reference TRBV5-4 and TRBJ1-1, is ETGVTQSPTHLIKTRGQQVTLRCSSQSGHNTVSWYQQALGQGPQFIFQYYREEENGRGNFPPRFSGLQFPNYSSELNVNALELDDSALYLCASTRAGQGSTEAFFGQGTRLTVV.

This chain uses TRBV13 with TRBJ2-7; D is possibly TRBD1 (5 bases). Between the trimmed V and J ends, which lost 5 bases and 3 bases, there was a span of 20 bases. The CDR3 has 16 residues. CDR1 and CDR2 from the germline V gene are PRHDT and FYEKMQ (reference sequence). DNA for the CDR3: TGTGCCAGCAGCCGGACCGCTAGTAGGGGTTTCTACGAGCAGTACTTC. Residues: CASSRTASRGFYEQYF.

The chain joins TRBV7-3 to TRBJ2-5, with D perhaps TRBD2 (5 bases). The V end was cut by 1 base, the J end by 3 bases, with 12 bases between. The CDR3 is made up of 15 amino acids. Looked up from germline, CDR1 is SGHTA and CDR2 is FQGTGA. The CDR3 sequence is CASSLNGLAEETQYF. The CDR3 DNA sequence: TGTGCCAGCAGCTTAAATGGGCTAGCTGAAGAGACCCAGTACTTC.

The DNA of the CDR3 is TGCAGCGTGGGACAGGGTGGGACAGATACGCAGTATTTT. Its translation is CSVGQGGTDTQYF. This chain uses TRBV29-1 with TRBJ2-3; TRBD1 matches at 9 bases. Germline loops: CDR1 SQVTM, CDR2 ANQGSEA. With V trimmed by 6 bases and J by 3 bases, 4 bases remained unmatched. The CDR3 loop spans 13 amino acids.

This clone was seen a single time. This rearrangement joins TRBV6-6 to TRBJ2-7; 11 bases are shared with TRBD2. The CDR3 length is 15 residues. The V segment lost 0 bases and the J segment 5 bases; nucleotides outside the gene matches: 3. Germline V gene sequence: CDR1 MNHNY, CDR2 SVGAGI (reference sequence). The DNA for the CDR3 is TGTGCCAGCAGTTACTCCCCGGGACTAGCGGACGAGCAGTACTTC. Translated: CASSYSPGLADEQYF.

The chain links TRBV6-5 to TRBJ2-7; 9 bases are shared with TRBD1. Germline V gene sequence: CDR1 MNHEY, CDR2 SVGAGI. The CDR3 spans 13 residues. J gave up 3 bases and V 8 bases, and 5 bases lay outside the gene matches. CDR3 nucleotide sequence: TGTGCCAGCGGCCGGGACAGGGTCTACGAGCAGTACTTC. Its protein product is CASGRDRVYEQYF.

The chain couples TRBV27 to TRBJ1-2, with TRBD1 matching over 7 bases. V lost 4 bases, J lost 2 bases, and 13 bases stayed unmatched. Germline lookup yields CDR1 MNHEY and CDR2 SMNVEV (reference sequence). There are 17 residues in the CDR3. CDR3 sequence (DNA): TGTGCCAGCAGTTCGTCGACAGGGCTCTCAACAAACTATGGCTACACCTTC. It yields the protein CASSSSTGLSTNYGYTF.

The rearrangement uses TRBV28 and TRBJ2-5; 12 bases match TRBD1. Germline values: CDR1 MDHEN, CDR2 SYDVKM. After removal of 6 bases from V and 5 bases from J, the junction contained 4 bases not matched to a gene. This CDR3 comprises 14 residues. The DNA for the CDR3 is TGTGCCAGCAGCCGGGACAGGGGGCTGGAGACCCAGTACTTC. Translating it yields CASSRDRGLETQYF.

The CDR3 coding sequence is TGTGCCAGCAGCTTAGGCAGGGGGCGCGAGCAGTACTTC. As protein: CASSLGRGREQYF. This chain connects TRBV7-6 to TRBJ2-7; 8 positions agree with TRBD1. V lost 1 base, J lost 6 bases, and 2 bases stayed unmatched. Germline CDR1 reads SGHVS; CDR2 reads FNYEAQ. This CDR3 contains 13 residues.

The V and J genes are TRBV7-9 and TRBJ2-7, with D possibly TRBD1 on 6 matching bases. Trimming removed 3 bases from V and 0 bases from J, with 9 bases in between. CDR3 length: 14 amino acids. Germline V gene data show CDR1 as SEHNR and CDR2 as FQNEAQ (reference sequence). The CDR3 loop reads CASSFWTDSYEQYF. The CDR3 coding sequence is TGTGCCAGCAGCTTTTGGACAGACTCCTACGAGCAGTACTTC.

This chain uses TRBV30 with TRBJ2-7, with D tentatively TRBD1 (6 bases). The CDR3 runs 12 residues. Per germline, CDR1 GTSNPN and CDR2 SVGIG (reference sequence). Trimming pared 4 bases from V and 3 bases from J, leaving 10 bases between. CDR3 in amino acids: CAWTDRDYEQYF. CDR3 DNA sequence: TGTGCCTGGACGGACAGAGACTACGAGCAGTACTTC.

J is TRBJ2-7 and V is TRBV5-1; 11 bases line up with TRBD1. V shed 4 bases, J shed 2 bases, and the junction held 11 bases outside the gene matches. The CDR3 spans 17 residues. Germline CDR1 is SGHRS and CDR2 is YFSETQ. The CDR3 loop reads CASSLHPDRGQTYEQYF. The DNA for the CDR3 is TGCGCCAGCAGCCTTCACCCGGACAGGGGGCAGACCTACGAGCAGTACTTC.

The J gene is TRBJ1-3, the V gene TRBV29-1; tentatively, D is TRBD1 (5 bases). The length of the CDR3 is 14 residues. V dropped 6 bases and J dropped 4 bases, with 16 bases sitting between them. Germline assignment: CDR1 SQVTM and CDR2 ANQGSEA. CDR3 in amino acids: CSVGSGAEGNTIYF. CDR3 bases: TGCAGCGTGGGGTCTGGGGCGGAGGGAAACACCATATATTTT.

This clone was found once. The chain carries TRBV28 and TRBJ1-5; 7 positions agree with TRBD1. This CDR3 comprises 15 residues. The V gene end was trimmed by 5 bases and the J gene end by 3 bases; junction bases not matched to a gene: 7. Germline V gene sequence: CDR1 MDHEN, CDR2 SYDVKM. This CDR3 is CASSTGTESNQPQHF. The DNA for the CDR3 is TGTGCCAGCAGTACCGGGACAGAATCCAATCAGCCCCAGCATTTT.

This sequence joins TRBV6-5 and TRBJ1-4; D not certain. Looked up from germline, CDR1 is MNHEY and CDR2 is SVGAGI. The CDR3 loop spans 15 amino acids. Trimming pared 5 bases from V and 7 bases from J, leaving 17 bases between. The CDR3 DNA reads as TGTGCCAGCAGTGCCAGACAATTCCCCCTTGAAAAACTGTTTTTT. Translating it yields CASSARQFPLEKLFF.

The table lists this clone with a few counts. The rearrangement uses TRBV6-5 and TRBJ1-1, with D unclear. From germline, CDR1 is MNHEY and CDR2 SVGAGI. The length of the CDR3 is 14 residues. V was clipped by 5 bases and J by 3 bases, with 13 bases between them. The CDR3 sequence is CASSEDGQDTEAFF. The CDR3 DNA is TGTGCCAGCAGTGAAGATGGGCAGGACACTGAAGCTTTCTTT.

The chain couples TRBV28 to TRBJ2-1; tentatively, D is TRBD1 (5 bases). Germline V CDR1 and CDR2: MDHEN, SYDVKM. Trimming cost V 5 bases and J 6 bases, with 20 bases left between them. The CDR3 runs to 16 residues. The CDR3 is CASSTPAQDGPNEQFF. In DNA, the CDR3 is TGTGCCAGCAGTACTCCCGCACAGGATGGCCCCAATGAGCAGTTCTTC.

The chain links TRBV9 to TRBJ2-7, with 7 bases that match TRBD1. The CDR3 is made up of 14 amino acids. V lost 3 bases and J lost 0; bases outside the gene matches: 3. Germline V gives CDR1 SGDLS, CDR2 YYNGEE. The CDR3 protein is CASSAQGDSYEQYF. The CDR3 bases are TGTGCCAGCAGCGCCCAGGGGGACTCCTACGAGCAGTACTTC.

The chain uses TRBV6-5 and TRBJ2-7; 7 bases fit TRBD1. In germline, CDR1 is MNHEY, CDR2 SVGAGI. J was trimmed by 0 bases and V by 0 bases; bases with no gene match: 5. This CDR3 is 16 amino acids long. This CDR3 reads CASSYSTGKLSYEQYF. The CDR3 DNA follows: TGTGCCAGCAGTTACTCGACAGGGAAGCTCTCCTACGAGCAGTACTTC.